Each of the 14 T cell receptor beta chains below was sequenced from the same sample in a study of CD4 T cells in relation to SARS-CoV-2 and coronaviruses. CD4+ T cells from unexposed donors were obtained before the COVID-19 pandemic (2011-2018). Isolation of CD4+ T cells took place after roughly nine days in culture. Generated by immunoSEQ multiplex PCR, the TCRdb table keeps only in-frame clones and is missing some. The sample consists of around 32,000 clones, around 80% of them appearing once. No antigen is known for these receptors. Sequenced: CD4+ T cells from PBMCs, cultured in vitro. These receptors all come from a human donor in good health.

This sequence joins TRBV29-1 and TRBJ1-4; TRBD1 agrees at 7 bases. The CDR3 sequence is 12 residues long. In germline, CDR1 is SQVTM, CDR2 ANQGSEA. V lost 4 bases and J lost 8; bases outside the gene matches: 4. This chain's CDR3 is CSVAVRGEKLFF. The CDR3 DNA is TGCAGCGTTGCAGTCAGGGGGGAAAAACTGTTTTTT.

The gene calls are TRBV5-4 and TRBJ2-1; a weak D match, TRBD2 (5 bases). Germline loops: CDR1 SGHNT, CDR2 YYREEE (reference sequence). The CDR3 has 14 residues. With 1 base removed from V and 4 bases from J, the gap between germline ends came to 9 bases. CDR3 amino acids: CASSLNGLYNEQFF. The CDR3 nucleotides read TGTGCCAGCAGCTTGAATGGACTTTACAATGAGCAGTTCTTC.

The CDR3 spells CASMTANTEAFF. The CDR3 DNA sequence: TGTGCCAGCATGACGGCGAACACTGAAGCTTTCTTT. The rearrangement links TRBV28 to TRBJ1-1; D not resolved. Trimming removed 7 bases at V and 1 base at J, with 7 bases between. The CDR3 has 12 residues. The germline V gene has CDR1 MDHEN and CDR2 SYDVKM.

V gene TRBV29-1 combines with J gene TRBJ1-3; no clear D gene. The length of the CDR3 is 12 residues. Germline V gene lookup returns CDR1 SQVTM and CDR2 ANQGSEA. The V end lost 4 bases, the J end lost 3 bases, and 7 bases lay between the germline ends. The CDR3 loop is CSVGTDGNTIYF. CDR3 sequence (DNA): TGCAGCGTTGGAACAGATGGAAACACCATATATTTT.

This chain links TRBV9 with TRBJ2-7, with 9 bases lining up with TRBD1. Trimming removed 3 bases from V and 5 bases from J; junction bases left unmatched: 6. Germline V gives CDR1 SGDLS, CDR2 YYNGEE. The CDR3 extends over 14 amino acids. CDR3 nucleotide sequence: TGTGCCAGCAGCGCCCGGGACAGGGCTCACGAGCAGTACTTC. Translation: CASSARDRAHEQYF.

The V gene is TRBV3-1 (or the pseudogene TRBV3-2), the J gene TRBJ2-7; 8 bases are a match to TRBD2. Trimming at V came to 0 bases and at J to 4 bases, leaving 5 bases not matched to a gene. The germline CDR1 and CDR2 sequences are LGHDT and YNNKEL (reference sequence). The length of the CDR3 is 15 residues. CDR3 nucleotides: TGTGCCAGCAGCCAAGACCCCGGGAGGGGTTACGAGCAGTACTTC. This gives the protein CASSQDPGRGYEQYF.

The chain is built from TRBV19 and TRBJ2-1; D is unclear. There are 13 residues in the CDR3. Germline CDR1 is LNHDA and CDR2 is SQIVND (reference sequence). The V gene lost 1 base and the J gene lost 9 bases, with 10 bases spanning the gap. CDR3 sequence: CASSIVGTGEQFF. DNA for the CDR3: TGTGCCAGTAGTATAGTGGGTACGGGTGAGCAGTTCTTC.

The chain has TRBV5-1 and TRBJ2-7; D may be TRBD2 (5 bases). The CDR3 loop spans 14 amino acids. Germline V gene lookup returns CDR1 SGHRS and CDR2 YFSETQ. V shed 7 bases and J shed 2 bases, with 16 bases lying between them. The CDR3 DNA reads as TGCGCCAGCCGAGGGCAGGCTGGCCCCTACGAGCAGTACTTC. It is translated as CASRGQAGPYEQYF. The variable domain in full, completed from reference TRBV5-1 and TRBJ2-7, reads KAGVTQTPRYLIKTRGQQVTLSCSPISGHRSVSWYQQTPGQGLQFLFEYFSETQRNKGNFPGRFSGRQFSNSRSEMNVSTLELGDSALYLCASRGQAGPYEQYFGPGTRLTVT.

In its sample, this clone was seen a few times. This chain connects TRBV4-1 to TRBJ1-3; D possibly corresponds to TRBD1 (5 bases). V was cut by 3 bases and J by 4 bases, with 13 bases left in between. CDR1 is MGHRA, CDR2 YSYEKL, per germline. CDR3 length: 15 residues. The CDR3 sequence: CASSQQTAIGNTIYF. CDR3 sequence (DNA): TGCGCCAGCAGCCAGCAGACAGCGATAGGAAACACCATATATTTT.

This clone was recorded a few times. The chain has TRBV18 and TRBJ1-2; the match to TRBD1 covers 7 bases. The CDR3 has 12 residues. The V segment lost 2 bases and the J segment 8 bases; nucleotides outside the gene matches: 2. Germline V gene lookup returns CDR1 KGHSH and CDR2 LQKENI. The DNA of the CDR3 is TGTGCCAGCTCACCAGCAGGGGGAGGCTACACCTTC. Translating gives CASSPAGGGYTF.

The rearrangement uses TRBV20-1 and TRBJ1-2; 7 bases match TRBD1. CDR1 DFQATT and CDR2 SNEGSKA come from the germline V gene (reference sequence). The ends lost 6 bases at V and 4 bases at J; junction bases unmatched: 14. This CDR3 region has 15 residues. The CDR3 region is CSASQAGGLRYGYTF. The CDR3 nucleotides read TGCAGTGCGAGTCAAGCAGGGGGTTTACGCTATGGCTACACCTTC.

The chain combines TRBV12-3 or TRBV12-4 with TRBJ2-7; the D is unclear. CDR3 length: 11 amino acids. V was trimmed by 8 bases and J by 3 bases, leaving 8 bases between them. The CDR3, as DNA: TGTGCCAGCGGCTCCGGCTACGAGCAGTACTTC. It yields the protein CASGSGYEQYF.

The V gene is TRBV7-8, the J gene TRBJ2-5, with D possibly matching TRBD1 (5 bases). V lost 0 bases and J lost 2, with 10 bases in between. The germline gives CDR1 SGHVS, CDR2 FQNEAQ. This CDR3 is 15 amino acids long. The CDR3 nucleotides are TGTGCCAGCAGCTTAGCGGGGCCAGGACAAGAGACCCAGTACTTC. Protein product: CASSLAGPGQETQYF.

The chain employs TRBV19 and TRBJ1-6; D gene ambiguous. The germline V gene encodes CDR1 LNHDA and CDR2 SQIVND (reference sequence). The V and J ends lost 6 bases and 6 bases respectively, with 12 bases between them. The CDR3 consists of 14 residues. The CDR3 bases are TGTGCCAGTAGATTCGGCCTACCTAATTCACCCCTCCACTTT. As protein: CASRFGLPNSPLHF.